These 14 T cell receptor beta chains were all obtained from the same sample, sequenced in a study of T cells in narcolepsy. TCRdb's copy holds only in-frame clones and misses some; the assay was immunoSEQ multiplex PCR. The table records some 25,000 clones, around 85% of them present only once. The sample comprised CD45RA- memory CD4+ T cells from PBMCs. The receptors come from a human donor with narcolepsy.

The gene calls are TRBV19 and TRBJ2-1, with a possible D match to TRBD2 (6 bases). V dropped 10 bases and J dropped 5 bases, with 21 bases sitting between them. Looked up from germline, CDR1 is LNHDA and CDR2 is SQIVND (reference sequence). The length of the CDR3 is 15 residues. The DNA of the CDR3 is TGTGCCATCTCGGGAGCCGCTCCTCCGAACAATGAGCAGTTCTTC. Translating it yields CAISGAAPPNNEQFF.

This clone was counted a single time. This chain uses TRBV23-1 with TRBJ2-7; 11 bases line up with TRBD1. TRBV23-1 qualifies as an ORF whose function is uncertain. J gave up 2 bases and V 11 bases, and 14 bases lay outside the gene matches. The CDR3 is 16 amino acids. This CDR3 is CAALPVEGQGAYEQYF. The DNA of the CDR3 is TGCGCCGCCCTACCCGTTGAGGGACAGGGGGCCTACGAGCAGTACTTC.

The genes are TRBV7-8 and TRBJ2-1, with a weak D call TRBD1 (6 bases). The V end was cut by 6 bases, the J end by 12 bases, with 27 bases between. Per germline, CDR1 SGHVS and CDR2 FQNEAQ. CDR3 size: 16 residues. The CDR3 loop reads CASRHDRAWGSRGQFF. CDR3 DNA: TGTGCCAGCAGGCACGACCGGGCCTGGGGGTCCAGGGGGCAGTTCTTC.

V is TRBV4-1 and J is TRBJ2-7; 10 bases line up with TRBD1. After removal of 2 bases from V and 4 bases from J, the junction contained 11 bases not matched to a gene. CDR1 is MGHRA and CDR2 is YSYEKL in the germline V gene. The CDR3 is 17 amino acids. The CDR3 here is CASSQTLGRDRGYEQYF. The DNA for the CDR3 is TGCGCCAGCAGCCAAACCCTAGGGCGGGACAGGGGATACGAGCAGTACTTC.

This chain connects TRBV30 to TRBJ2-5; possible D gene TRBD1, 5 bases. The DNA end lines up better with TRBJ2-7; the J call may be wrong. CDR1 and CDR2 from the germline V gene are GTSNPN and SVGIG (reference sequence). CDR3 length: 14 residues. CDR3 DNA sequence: TGTGCCTGGAGTCAGGGCCCCCCGAGGAACGAGCAGTACTTC. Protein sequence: CAWSQGPPRNEQYF.

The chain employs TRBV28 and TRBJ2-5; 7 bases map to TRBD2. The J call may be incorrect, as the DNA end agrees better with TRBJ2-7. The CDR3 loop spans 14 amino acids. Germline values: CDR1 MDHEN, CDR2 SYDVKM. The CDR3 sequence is CATSGGGLEDEQYF. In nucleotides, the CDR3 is TGTGCCACTTCGGGGGGAGGCCTCGAGGACGAGCAGTACTTC.

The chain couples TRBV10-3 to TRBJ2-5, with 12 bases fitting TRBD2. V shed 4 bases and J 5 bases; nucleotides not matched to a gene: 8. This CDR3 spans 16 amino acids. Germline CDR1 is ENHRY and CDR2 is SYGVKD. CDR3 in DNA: TGTGCCATCAGTGCGCTGACTAGCGGGAGTTGGGAGACCCAGTACTTC. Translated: CAISALTSGSWETQYF.

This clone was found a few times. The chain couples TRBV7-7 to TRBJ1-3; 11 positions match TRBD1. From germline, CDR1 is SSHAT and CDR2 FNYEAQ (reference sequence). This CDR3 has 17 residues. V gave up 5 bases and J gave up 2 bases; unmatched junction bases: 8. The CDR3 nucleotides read TGTGCCAGCAGCCCCGGGGGGGGACAGGGGGCTGGAAACACCATATATTTT. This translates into CASSPGGGQGAGNTIYF.

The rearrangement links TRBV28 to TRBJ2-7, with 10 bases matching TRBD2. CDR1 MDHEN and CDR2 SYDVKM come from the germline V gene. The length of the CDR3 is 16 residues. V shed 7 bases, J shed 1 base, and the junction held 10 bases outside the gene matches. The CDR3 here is CASKSGRAGRSYEQYF. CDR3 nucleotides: TGTGCCAGCAAGAGCGGGAGGGCCGGTAGATCCTACGAGCAGTACTTC. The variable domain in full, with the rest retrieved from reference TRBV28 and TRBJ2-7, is DVKVTQSSRYLVKRTGEKVFLECVQDMDHENMFWYRQDPGLGLRLIYFSYDVKMKEKGDIPEGYSVSREKKERFSLILESASTNQTSMYLCASKSGRAGRSYEQYFGPGTRLTVT.

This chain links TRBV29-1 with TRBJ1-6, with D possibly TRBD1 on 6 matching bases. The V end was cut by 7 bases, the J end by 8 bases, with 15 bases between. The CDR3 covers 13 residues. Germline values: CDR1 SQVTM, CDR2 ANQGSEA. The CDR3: CSAAENRDSPLHF. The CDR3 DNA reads TGCAGCGCTGCGGAGAACAGGGATTCACCCCTCCACTTT.

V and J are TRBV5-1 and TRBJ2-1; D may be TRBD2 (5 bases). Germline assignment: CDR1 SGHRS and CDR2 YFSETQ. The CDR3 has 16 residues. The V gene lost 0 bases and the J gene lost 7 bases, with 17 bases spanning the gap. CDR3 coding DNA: TGCGCCAGCAGCTTGGGAGTTTCGGGAAGAGCAAATGAGCAGTTCTTC. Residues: CASSLGVSGRANEQFF. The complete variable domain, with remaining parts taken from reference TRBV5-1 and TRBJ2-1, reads KAGVTQTPRYLIKTRGQQVTLSCSPISGHRSVSWYQQTPGQGLQFLFEYFSETQRNKGNFPGRFSGRQFSNSRSEMNVSTLELGDSALYLCASSLGVSGRANEQFFGPGTRLTVL.

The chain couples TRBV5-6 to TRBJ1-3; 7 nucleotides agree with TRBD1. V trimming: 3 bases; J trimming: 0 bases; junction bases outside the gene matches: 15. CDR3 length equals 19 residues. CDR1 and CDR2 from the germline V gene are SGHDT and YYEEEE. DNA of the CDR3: TGTGCCAGCAGCTCCCTGGACAGGACCACCGCTTTCTCTGGAAACACCATATATTTT. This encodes CASSSLDRTTAFSGNTIYF.

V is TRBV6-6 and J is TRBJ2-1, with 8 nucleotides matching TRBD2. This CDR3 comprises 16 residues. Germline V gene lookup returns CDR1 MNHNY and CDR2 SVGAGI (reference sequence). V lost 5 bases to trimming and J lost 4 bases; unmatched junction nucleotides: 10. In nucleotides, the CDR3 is TGTGCCAGCAGTCACATCTGGCGGGAGGAATACAATGAGCAGTTCTTC. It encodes CASSHIWREEYNEQFF.

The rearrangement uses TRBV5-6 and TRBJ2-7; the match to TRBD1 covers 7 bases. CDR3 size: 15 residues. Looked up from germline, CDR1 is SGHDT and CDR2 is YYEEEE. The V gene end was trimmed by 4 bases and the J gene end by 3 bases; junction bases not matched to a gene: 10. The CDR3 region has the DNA TGTGCCAGCAGCATAGGGGACAGATACTACTACGAGCAGTACTTC. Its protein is CASSIGDRYYYEQYF.